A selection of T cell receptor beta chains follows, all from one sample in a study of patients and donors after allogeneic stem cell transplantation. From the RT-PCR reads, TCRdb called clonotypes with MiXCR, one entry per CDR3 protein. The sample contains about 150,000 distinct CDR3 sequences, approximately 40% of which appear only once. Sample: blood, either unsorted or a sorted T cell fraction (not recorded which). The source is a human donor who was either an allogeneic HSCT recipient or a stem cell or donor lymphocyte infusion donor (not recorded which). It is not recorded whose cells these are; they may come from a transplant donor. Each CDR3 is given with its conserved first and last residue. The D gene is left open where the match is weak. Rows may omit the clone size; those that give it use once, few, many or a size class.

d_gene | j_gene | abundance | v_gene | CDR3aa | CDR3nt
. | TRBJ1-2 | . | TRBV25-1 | CASSEKVAVGYTF | TGTGCCAGCAGTGAAAAAGTGGCGGTCGGCTACACCTTC
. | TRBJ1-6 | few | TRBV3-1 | CASSPRSQGSYNSPLHF | TGTGCCAGCAGCCCTAGATCGCAGGGCTCCTATAATTCACCCCTCCACTTT
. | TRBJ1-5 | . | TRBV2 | CASSEDGQPQHF | TGTGCCAGCAGTGAAGATGGTCAGCCCCAGCATTTT
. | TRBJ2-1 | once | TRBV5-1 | CASSLVGAGGDEQFF | TGCGCCAGCAGCTTGGTGGGTGCCGGCGGCGATGAGCAGTTCTTC
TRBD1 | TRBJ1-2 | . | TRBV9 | CASSDDLDRGPYGYTF | TGTGCCAGCAGCGACGACCTGGACAGGGGGCCCTATGGCTACACCTTC
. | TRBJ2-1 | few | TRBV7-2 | CASSFSWGNEQFF | TGTGCCAGCAGCTTCAGTTGGGGAAATGAGCAGTTCTTC
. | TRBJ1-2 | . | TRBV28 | CASSLTRGAPGYTF | TGTGCCAGCAGTTTAACACGGGGGGCACCTGGCTACACCTTC
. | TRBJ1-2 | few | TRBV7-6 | CASSLVVGRQNYGYTF | TGTGCCAGCAGCTTAGTGGTGGGCAGGCAAAACTATGGCTACACCTTC
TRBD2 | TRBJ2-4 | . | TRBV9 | CASSVSGGATNIQYF | TGTGCCAGCAGCGTTAGCGGGGGGGCAACAAACATTCAGTACTTC
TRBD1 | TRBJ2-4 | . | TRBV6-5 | CASSTRTGGKLAKNIQYF | TGTGCCAGCAGTACCAGGACAGGGGGGAAGCTAGCCAAAAACATTCAGTACTTC
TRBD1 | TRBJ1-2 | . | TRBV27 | CASSFRGLWGYTF | TGTGCCAGCAGTTTCAGGGGGCTCTGGGGCTACACCTTC
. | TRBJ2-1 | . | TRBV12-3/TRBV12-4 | CASSPPLGDEQFF | TGTGCCAGCAGCCCCCCGCTGGGGGATGAGCAGTTCTTC
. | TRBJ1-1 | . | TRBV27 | CASSLRSGTEAFF | TGTGCCAGCAGTTTAAGGTCGGGGACTGAAGCTTTCTTT
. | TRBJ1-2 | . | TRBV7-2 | CASSLVPSGRESGYTF | TGTGCCAGCAGCTTAGTTCCATCGGGCAGGGAGAGTGGCTACACCTTC
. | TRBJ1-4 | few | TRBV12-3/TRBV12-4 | CASSFGWMTNEKLFF | TGTGCCAGCAGTTTTGGTTGGATGACTAATGAAAAACTGTTTTTT
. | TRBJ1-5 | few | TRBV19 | CASSVPGGGQPQHF | TGTGCCAGTAGTGTGCCGGGCGGAGGCCAGCCCCAGCATTTT
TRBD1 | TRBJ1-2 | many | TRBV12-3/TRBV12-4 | CASRGQVGGYTF | TGTGCCAGCAGGGGACAGGTTGGCGGCTACACCTTC
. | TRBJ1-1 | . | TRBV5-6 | CASSLLDRPNTEAFF | TGTGCCAGCAGCCTACTTGACCGCCCGAACACTGAAGCTTTCTTT